These 18 T cell receptor beta chains were sequenced from one sample in a study of shared clonotypes between healthy human individuals. Measured with immunoSEQ multiplex PCR; TCRdb has only the in-frame clones, and not every one. The table includes around 350,000 clones, less than 85% detected once. The sequenced sample was memory CD4+ T cells sorted from blood. The subset is: CD45RA-negative fraction. These TCRs come from a man aged 30 to 45 in good health.

The chain couples TRBV5-6 to TRBJ2-7; 8 bases are shared with TRBD1. Germline V gene sequence: CDR1 SGHDT, CDR2 YYEEEE. V was pared by 2 bases and J by 2 bases, with 3 bases of the junction left unmatched. There are 14 residues in the CDR3. CDR3 in amino acids: CASSLGQGAYEQYF. The CDR3 DNA reads as TGTGCCAGCAGCTTAGGACAGGGAGCCTACGAGCAGTACTTC.

The rearrangement uses TRBV5-4 and TRBJ1-5; D not resolved. Deletions cut 3 bases from V and 4 bases from J, with 8 bases between. Germline CDR1 SGHNT, CDR2 YYREEE (reference sequence). The CDR3 covers 13 residues. The CDR3 loop reads CASSSYINQPQHF. The CDR3 nucleotides read TGTGCCAGCAGCTCGTACATTAATCAGCCCCAGCATTTT.

The genes are TRBV14 and TRBJ1-2, with 8 positions matching TRBD1. With 4 bases clipped from V and 7 bases from J, the junction kept 5 bases outside the gene matches. CDR1 SGHDN and CDR2 FVKESK come from the germline V gene. The CDR3 has 13 amino acids. The CDR3 DNA reads TGTGCCAGCAGCCCCTCGACAGGGGCTGGCTACACCTTC. Protein: CASSPSTGAGYTF.

As to this clone: One base away lies a much larger clone, so this may be a sequencing read error. Other nucleotide sequences from this sample produce the same CDR3. The chain has TRBV10-3 and TRBJ2-1; possible D gene TRBD1, 6 bases. Germline V gene data show CDR1 as ENHRY and CDR2 as SYGVKD. V lost 0 bases and J 0 bases, leaving 6 bases between the germline ends. CDR3 length: 15 amino acids. CDR3 protein: CAISESGGSYNEQFF. In DNA form, the CDR3 reads TGTGCCATCAGTGAGTCAGGGGGCTCCTACAATGAGCAGTTCTTC.

V is TRBV5-1 and J is TRBJ1-2; perhaps TRBD1 as D (5 bases). Germline V CDR1 and CDR2: SGHRS, YFSETQ. The CDR3 is 15 amino acids. Trimming shortened V by 0 bases and J by 8 bases, and 17 bases separated the two germline ends. Written as DNA, the CDR3 is TGCGCCAGCAGCTTGGGGGGCGAGGGTGGAAGCGGCTACACCTTC. Translating gives CASSLGGEGGSGYTF.

The J gene is TRBJ2-4, the V gene TRBV18; D uncertain. CDR1 is KGHSH, CDR2 LQKENI, per germline. The CDR3 sequence is 11 residues long. V lost 3 bases and J lost 10, with 7 bases in between. As DNA, the CDR3 is TGTGCCAGCTCACCGAAGAAAATTCAGTACTTC. Its protein product is CASSPKKIQYF.

Ten or more counts support this clone. The genes are TRBV10-3 and TRBJ1-1; 7 nucleotides match TRBD1. Germline V gene data show CDR1 as ENHRY and CDR2 as SYGVKD. This CDR3 has 14 amino acids. Germline trimming cut 4 bases from V and 3 bases from J; bases unmatched to any gene: 5. The CDR3 DNA follows: TGTGCCATCAGTGCCCAACAGGGGTACACTGAAGCTTTCTTT. Translation: CAISAQQGYTEAFF.

This chain joins TRBV5-1 and TRBJ2-1, with TRBD2 matching 8 bases. CDR1 is SGHRS and CDR2 is YFSETQ in the germline V gene. The CDR3 totals 16 residues. Germline trimming cut 2 bases from V and 10 bases from J; bases unmatched to any gene: 14. The CDR3 DNA sequence: TGCGCCAGCAGCTTTAGGCCCGTAGCGGGAACGGAGGAGCAGTTCTTC. Its protein product is CASSFRPVAGTEEQFF.

This chain links TRBV18 with TRBJ2-3, with TRBD1 matching 7 bases. This CDR3 is built from 14 residues. Trimming took 0 bases from V and 5 from J; bases not matched to a gene: 2. Looked up from germline, CDR1 is KGHSH and CDR2 is LQKENI. The CDR3 coding sequence is TGTGCCAGCTCACCACCTTGGACAGGAGATACGCAGTATTTT. Amino acid sequence: CASSPPWTGDTQYF. Looking up the rest from reference TRBV18 and TRBJ2-3 gives the full variable domain: NAGVMQNPRHLVRRRGQEARLRCSPMKGHSHVYWYRQLPEEGLKFMVYLQKENIIDESGMPKERFSAEFPKEGPSILRIQQVVRGDSAAYFCASSPPWTGDTQYFGPGTRLTVL.

There are many counts of this clone. The genes are TRBV6-1 and TRBJ2-7; TRBD2 is a possible D gene (5 bases). V lost 5 bases, J lost 3 bases, and 14 bases lay in between. This CDR3 has 14 amino acids. Germline loops: CDR1 MNHNS, CDR2 SASEGT. The CDR3 sequence: CASSKTFTSYEQYF. The CDR3 DNA follows: TGTGCCAGCAGTAAAACCTTCACTAGCTACGAGCAGTACTTC.

This clone showed up many times. Other DNA sequences in the sample encode the same CDR3. The V gene is TRBV2, the J gene TRBJ1-5, with D hard to call. Germline V gene lookup returns CDR1 SNHLY and CDR2 FYNNEI. Trimming removed 6 bases from V and 0 bases from J, with 3 bases in between. The CDR3 consists of 12 residues. CDR3 in amino acids: CASRNSNQPQHF. The CDR3 DNA follows: TGTGCCAGCAGAAATAGCAATCAGCCCCAGCATTTT.

This clone was seen many times. The V and J genes are TRBV27 and TRBJ2-3, with unresolved D. The V gene's germline CDR1 is MNHEY and CDR2 SMNVEV (reference sequence). The CDR3 has 15 residues. The ends were cut back, 0 bases at V and 6 bases at J, with 13 bases in the middle. Here the CDR3 reads CASSLSIGLGDTQYF. The CDR3 DNA follows: TGTGCCAGCAGTTTATCAATCGGATTAGGGGATACGCAGTATTTT.

This clone showed up just once. The chain combines TRBV10-3 with TRBJ1-1, with D perhaps matching TRBD1 (6 bases). Looked up from germline, CDR1 is ENHRY and CDR2 is SYGVKD. V lost 5 bases to trimming and J lost 4 bases, with 11 bases between them. CDR3 length: 13 residues. The CDR3 loop is CAISSPGATEAFF. The CDR3 DNA reads TGTGCCATCAGTTCCCCGGGGGCCACTGAAGCTTTCTTT.

The chain recombines TRBV6-1 with TRBJ2-5, with D possibly called TRBD1 or TRBD2 (5 bases each). The CDR3 has 13 residues. CDR1 MNHNS and CDR2 SASEGT come from the germline V gene. V was clipped by 4 bases and J by 3 bases, with 9 bases between them. The CDR3 loop reads CASSGGLEETQYF. For the CDR3, the DNA is TGTGCCAGCAGTGGGGGGTTAGAAGAGACCCAGTACTTC.

This rearrangement joins TRBV7-2 to TRBJ2-3, with 10 bases identical to TRBD1. CDR1 is SGHTA and CDR2 is FQGNSA in the germline V gene. The V segment lost 5 bases and the J segment 0 bases; nucleotides outside the gene matches: 5. The CDR3 is 16 residues long. This CDR3 reads CASSDTGQGSTDTQYF. In nucleotides, the CDR3 is TGTGCCAGCAGCGATACGGGACAGGGGAGCACAGATACGCAGTATTTT.

The genes are TRBV5-4 and TRBJ1-2; 11 nucleotides agree with TRBD1. This CDR3 region has 15 residues. J was trimmed by 1 base and V by 4 bases; bases with no gene match: 3. The germline CDR1 and CDR2 sequences are SGHNT and YYREEE (reference sequence). The CDR3, as DNA: TGTGCCAGCAGCACTGGGACAGGGGGTAACTATGGCTACACCTTC. It codes for CASSTGTGGNYGYTF.

This chain joins TRBV27 and TRBJ1-5; the D is unclear. The germline CDR1 and CDR2 sequences are MNHEY and SMNVEV (reference sequence). Deletions cut 4 bases from V and 1 base from J, with 20 bases between. The CDR3 has 18 residues. CDR3 DNA sequence: TGTGCCAGCAGTTCCCAATCTTTCGGATTTACGAGCAATCAGCCCCAGCATTTT. It specifies CASSSQSFGFTSNQPQHF.

This clone was seen once. The rearrangement uses TRBV6-1 and TRBJ1-2, with D possibly being TRBD1 (5 bases). Deletions cut 6 bases from V and 6 bases from J, with 14 bases between. Germline CDR1 is MNHNS and CDR2 is SASEGT. The CDR3 contains 13 residues. The CDR3 region is CASRMSGRNGYTF. The CDR3 DNA follows: TGTGCCAGCAGGATGTCGGGACGGAATGGCTACACCTTC.